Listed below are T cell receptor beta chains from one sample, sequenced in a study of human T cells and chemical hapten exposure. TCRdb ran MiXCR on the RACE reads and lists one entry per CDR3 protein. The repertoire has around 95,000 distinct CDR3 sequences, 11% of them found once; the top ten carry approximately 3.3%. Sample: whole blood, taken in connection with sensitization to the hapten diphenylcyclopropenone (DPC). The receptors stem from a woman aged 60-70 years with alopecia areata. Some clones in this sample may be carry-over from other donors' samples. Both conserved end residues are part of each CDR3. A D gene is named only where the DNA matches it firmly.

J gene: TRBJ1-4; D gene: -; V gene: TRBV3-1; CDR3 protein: CASSPRGLDEKLFF
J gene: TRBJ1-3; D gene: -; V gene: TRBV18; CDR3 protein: CASSPKISGNTIYF
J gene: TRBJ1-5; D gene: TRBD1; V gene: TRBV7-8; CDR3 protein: CASSLGGQGASSQPQHF
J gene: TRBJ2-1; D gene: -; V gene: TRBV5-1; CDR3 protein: CASSLGDTGSDEQFF
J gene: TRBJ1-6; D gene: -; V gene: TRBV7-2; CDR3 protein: CASSIEWGSRASNSPLHF
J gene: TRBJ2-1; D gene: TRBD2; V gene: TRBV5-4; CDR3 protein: CVSSVAGGTYNEQFF
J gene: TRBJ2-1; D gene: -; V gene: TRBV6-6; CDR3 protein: CASSLDRSSYNEQFF
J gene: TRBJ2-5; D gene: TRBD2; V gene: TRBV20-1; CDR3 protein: CSARMGLAARETQYF
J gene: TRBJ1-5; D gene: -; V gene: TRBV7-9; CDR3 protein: CASSLASGDNQPQHF
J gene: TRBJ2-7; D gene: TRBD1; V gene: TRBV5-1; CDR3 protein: CASSTLDRGREQYF
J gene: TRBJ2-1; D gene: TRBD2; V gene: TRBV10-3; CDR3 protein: CAISSGLAGRNEQFF
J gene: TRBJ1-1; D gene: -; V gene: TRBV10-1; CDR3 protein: CASPRMNTEAFF
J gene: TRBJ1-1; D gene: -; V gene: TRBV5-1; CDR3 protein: CASSYQDGGTEAFF
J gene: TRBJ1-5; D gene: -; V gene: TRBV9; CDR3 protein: CASSVGGSGQPQHF
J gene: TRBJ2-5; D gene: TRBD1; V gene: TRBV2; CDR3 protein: CASSSTGGETQYF
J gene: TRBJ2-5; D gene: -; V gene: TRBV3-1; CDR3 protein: CASSQRTIGETQYF
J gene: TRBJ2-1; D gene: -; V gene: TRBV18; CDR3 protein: CASSPRPSTDRQSSYNEQFF
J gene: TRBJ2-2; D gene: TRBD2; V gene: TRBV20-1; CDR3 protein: CSARDETSGGFTGELFF
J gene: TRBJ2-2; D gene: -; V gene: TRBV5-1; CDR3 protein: CASSLGLTNTGELFF
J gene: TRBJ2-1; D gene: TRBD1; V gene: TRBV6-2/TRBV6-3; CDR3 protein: CASRDRANVQFF
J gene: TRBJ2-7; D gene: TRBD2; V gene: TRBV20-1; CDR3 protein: CSATPGHSGGLEQYF
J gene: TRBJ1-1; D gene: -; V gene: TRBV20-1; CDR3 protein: CSARDPRGDTEAFF